The rows below give T cell receptor beta chains drawn from one sample of a study of a mutant IDH1 vaccine in newly diagnosed glioma. The data were produced by immunoSEQ multiplex PCR, yet TCRdb's version contains in-frame clones alone and is incomplete. Altogether 23,000 or so clones are present, roughly nine tenths being singletons, with the ten largest covering 7% to 10%. The specimen was PBMCs, collected from a glioma patient treated with radiotherapy, temozolomide or both. Receptor source: a man aged 25 to 40 with glioma. Each CDR3 is given with its conserved first and last residue. D genes are given only for firm matches.

TGTGCCAGCAGTCCCCTCACTAGCGGGATGGGGCAGTACTTC | CASSPLTSGMGQYF | TRBV27 | TRBD2 | TRBJ2-7
TGCGCCAGCAGCTTGGACGGTGGGGGGGCTACGGACGAGCAGTACTTC | CASSLDGGGATDEQYF | TRBV5-1 | . | TRBJ2-7
TGTGCCAGCAGTGAACGGGGGCCATATTCACCCCTCCACTTT | CASSERGPYSPLHF | TRBV6-1 | . | TRBJ1-6
TGTGCCAGTATCGGGACAGGTCAGAACACCGGGGAGCTGTTTTTT | CASIGTGQNTGELFF | TRBV19 | TRBD1 | TRBJ2-2
TGTGCCAGCAGCCCTGGGACAGGGCCGGGGCCCCAGCATTTT | CASSPGTGPGPQHF | TRBV4-2 | TRBD1 | TRBJ1-5
TGCGCCAGCAGCGAACTAGGCGTCTCGGAGTACGAGCAGTACTTC | CASSELGVSEYEQYF | TRBV5-1 | . | TRBJ2-7
TGTGCCAGCAGCCACGGGGGGAATAACTATGGCTACACCTTC | CASSHGGNNYGYTF | TRBV6-5 | . | TRBJ1-2
TGTGCCAGCAGCGTCCGCTACGCTTTCTTT | CASSVRYAFF | TRBV6-1 | . | TRBJ1-1
TGTGCCAGCAGCCCGATGGAGGATTCCTACGAGCAGTACTTC | CASSPMEDSYEQYF | TRBV7-2 | . | TRBJ2-7
TGTGCCAGCGTAGCTAGCGGGAGGGGAGGGGCAGATACGCAGTATTTT | CASVASGRGGADTQYF | TRBV6-6 | TRBD2 | TRBJ2-3
TGCGCCAGCAGCTGGACTCAGAGAACCTCTGGAAACACCATATATTTT | CASSWTQRTSGNTIYF | TRBV5-1 | . | TRBJ1-3
TGTGCCAGCAGTTTATCTAAGGGGATTGAGCAGTTCTTC | CASSLSKGIEQFF | TRBV27 | . | TRBJ2-1
TGCGCCAGCAGCTTACCCGATCCAGGCACAGATACGCAGTATTTT | CASSLPDPGTDTQYF | TRBV5-1 | . | TRBJ2-3
TGTGCCAGCAGTAGGGGGTTGAGCATCCAAGAGACCCAGTACTTC | CASSRGLSIQETQYF | TRBV11-3 | . | TRBJ2-5
TGTGCCAGCAGTTTAACAGAGGATAATTCACCCCTCCACTTT | CASSLTEDNSPLHF | TRBV27 | . | TRBJ1-6
TGTGCCAGTAGTATTGGCCCACGGGACAGAGACGAGCAGTACTTC | CASSIGPRDRDEQYF | TRBV19 | TRBD1 | TRBJ2-7
TGTGCCAGTAGTGGAGAAAAGACAGGGGACACTGAAGCTTTCTTT | CASSGEKTGDTEAFF | TRBV19 | TRBD1 | TRBJ1-1